These T cell receptor beta chains were read from a single sample in a study of cytomegalovirus exposure and HLA in healthy donors. Measured with immunoSEQ multiplex PCR; TCRdb has only the in-frame clones, and not every one. This table has around 180,000 clones, roughly 80% appearing once. The sample consisted of PBMCs. The receptors shown here come from a woman aged 45-60 years in good health and CMV-seronegative. Each CDR3 is given with its conserved first and last residue. The D gene is left open where the match is weak. Where a row states a size, it is once, few, many or the class of an expanded clone; other rows omit it.

TRBV19	-	TRBJ1-1	-	CASNVRTMGARGAEAFF	TGTGCCAGTAATGTACGAACCATGGGGGCCCGGGGGGCTGAAGCTTTCTTT
TRBV29-1	TRBD2	TRBJ2-3	-	CSVEDTTSGSIDTQYF	TGCAGCGTTGAAGATACAACTAGCGGGAGTATAGATACGCAGTATTTT
TRBV5-1	-	TRBJ1-4	few	CASSLAVGGPNEKLFF	TGCGCCAGCAGCTTGGCGGTCGGGGGGCCCAATGAAAAACTGTTTTTT
TRBV18	-	TRBJ1-2	-	CASSPSLNYGYTF	TGTGCCAGCTCACCTAGCCTTAACTATGGCTACACCTTC
TRBV7-2	TRBD2	TRBJ2-1	-	CASSLGLAGMQNEQFF	TGTGCCAGCAGCTTAGGACTAGCGGGAATGCAGAATGAGCAGTTCTTC
TRBV5-4	TRBD2	TRBJ2-1	once	CASSKRLAQSSYNEQFF	TGTGCCAGCAGCAAGCGACTAGCGCAGAGCTCCTACAATGAGCAGTTCTTC
TRBV7-2	TRBD2	TRBJ2-3	-	CASSLSSPGRGTDTQYF	TGTGCCAGCAGCTTAAGTTCTCCCGGGAGGGGAACAGATACGCAGTATTTT
TRBV5-4	-	TRBJ2-1	-	CASSFLAASSYNEQFF	TGTGCCAGCAGCTTTTTAGCGGCAAGCTCCTACAATGAGCAGTTCTTC
TRBV27	-	TRBJ1-5	-	CASSFSTGSNQPQHF	TGTGCCAGCAGTTTCAGCACAGGGAGCAATCAGCCCCAGCATTTT
TRBV7-9	-	TRBJ2-1	-	CASSHRMTTNNEQFF	TGTGCCAGCAGCCACCGAATGACTACAAACAATGAGCAGTTCTTC
TRBV2	-	TRBJ1-1	-	CASSEERVNTEAFF	TGTGCCAGCAGTGAGGAGAGGGTGAACACTGAAGCTTTCTTT
TRBV7-2	TRBD1	TRBJ2-3	-	CASSSGQGRDTQYF	TGTGCCAGCAGCTCGGGACAGGGAAGAGATACGCAGTATTTT
TRBV28	-	TRBJ2-2	once	CASSFNGELFF	TGTGCCAGCAGTTTTAACGGGGAGCTGTTTTTT
TRBV5-6	-	TRBJ1-3	-	CASSPSGNTIYF	TGTGCCAGCAGCCCCAGTGGAAACACCATATATTTT
TRBV2	TRBD2	TRBJ2-5	-	CASFRGGTQETQYF	TGTGCCAGCTTCCGGGGAGGGACCCAAGAGACCCAGTACTTC
TRBV25-1	-	TRBJ2-4	-	CASSGSIQGAKNIQYF	TGTGCCAGCAGTGGGTCGATACAGGGAGCCAAAAACATTCAGTACTTC
TRBV5-5	TRBD1	TRBJ1-2	-	CASSPLPLGQGSGRGYTF	TGTGCCAGCAGCCCCCTCCCTTTAGGACAGGGAAGCGGACGGGGCTACACCTTC
TRBV2	TRBD1	TRBJ1-5	-	CASSTGGMGNQPQHF	TGTGCCAGCAGTACAGGGGGAATGGGCAATCAGCCCCAGCATTTT
TRBV11-1	-	TRBJ1-2	-	CASSLARTPVGYGYTF	TGTGCCAGCAGCTTAGCAAGGACACCAGTGGGCTATGGCTACACCTTC
TRBV7-2	-	TRBJ2-5	-	CASSVGQLETQYF	TGTGCCAGCAGCGTGGGCCAGCTTGAGACCCAGTACTTC
TRBV27	-	TRBJ2-3	-	CASSLAWTSTDTQYF	TGTGCCAGCAGTTTGGCTTGGACAAGCACAGATACGCAGTATTTT
TRBV9	TRBD2	TRBJ2-7	-	CASSAGLASYEQYF	TGTGCCAGCAGCGCGGGACTAGCGTCCTACGAGCAGTACTTC
TRBV28	-	TRBJ1-2	-	CASSLRFPGGSYPYGYTF	TGTGCCAGCAGTTTACGTTTTCCAGGAGGGTCATACCCCTATGGCTACACCTTC
TRBV7-8	-	TRBJ1-2	-	CASSLAHDGGFNYGYTF	TGTGCCAGCAGCTTAGCACACGATGGGGGGTTTAACTATGGCTACACCTTC
TRBV14	TRBD1	TRBJ1-5	-	CASSQGGTGLQPQHF	TGTGCCAGCAGCCAAGGAGGGACAGGGCTACAGCCCCAGCATTTT
TRBV5-1	TRBD2	TRBJ2-5	-	CASSWGPSGGKETQYF	TGCGCCAGCAGCTGGGGTCCTAGCGGGGGGAAAGAGACCCAGTACTTC
TRBV2	-	TRBJ2-2	few	CASSRGLDTGELFF	TGTGCCAGCAGCCGAGGACTCGATACCGGGGAGCTGTTTTTT
TRBV27	-	TRBJ1-1	-	CASRPRQVSNTEAFF	TGTGCCAGCAGACCGAGACAAGTCAGTAACACTGAAGCTTTCTTT
TRBV18	-	TRBJ1-5	-	CASSPQGNQPQHF	TGTGCCAGCTCACCCCAGGGGAATCAGCCCCAGCATTTT
TRBV27	-	TRBJ2-5	-	CASTNSYRDGETQYF	TGTGCCAGCACCAACTCCTACAGGGATGGGGAGACCCAGTACTTC
TRBV4-3	-	TRBJ1-1	-	CASSLTGNTEAFF	TGCGCCAGCAGCCTAACAGGGAACACTGAAGCTTTCTTT
TRBV5-4	TRBD2	TRBJ2-5	few	CASRRLAGGRQETQYF	TGTGCCAGCAGGCGACTAGCGGGAGGCCGCCAAGAGACCCAGTACTTC
TRBV19	-	TRBJ2-6	-	CASSILGARTGANVLTF	TGTGCCAGTAGTATTCTGGGGGCGAGGACTGGGGCCAACGTCCTGACTTTC
TRBV7-2	-	TRBJ2-7	-	CASSPAGRGSYEQYF	TGTGCCAGCAGCCCTGCTGGTCGGGGGTCCTACGAGCAGTACTTC
TRBV6-5	-	TRBJ1-5	-	CATSTRVNQPQHF	TGTGCCACCTCCACCCGGGTCAATCAGCCCCAGCATTTT
TRBV5-1	TRBD2	TRBJ2-1	-	CASSLGAGAYNEQFF	TGCGCCAGCAGCTTAGGAGCGGGAGCCTACAATGAGCAGTTCTTC
TRBV9	-	TRBJ1-1	-	CASSVAGGAEAFF	TGTGCCAGCAGCGTAGCGGGAGGGGCTGAAGCTTTCTTT
TRBV9	-	TRBJ1-1	-	CASSVAPGHLLSEAFF	TGTGCCAGCAGCGTAGCCCCGGGACATCTTTTATCTGAAGCTTTCTTT
TRBV15	TRBD2	TRBJ2-5	once	CATSRDLPRGETQYF	TGTGCCACCAGCAGAGATTTACCGCGGGGGGAGACCCAGTACTTC
TRBV6-5	TRBD1	TRBJ1-1	-	CASSGRQGATSEAFF	TGTGCCAGCAGTGGCAGACAGGGGGCGACGTCTGAAGCTTTCTTT
TRBV4-1	-	TRBJ1-3	-	CASSRGALVFF	TGCGCCAGCAGCCGGGGCGCTCTAGTATTCTTT
TRBV2	TRBD1	TRBJ2-7	-	CASSGPQTGPYEQYF	TGTGCCAGCAGTGGCCCACAGACAGGGCCCTACGAGCAGTACTTC
TRBV27	-	TRBJ1-4	once	CASSFRVTNEKLFF	TGTGCCAGCAGTTTCAGGGTAACTAATGAAAAACTGTTTTTT
TRBV19	-	TRBJ1-5	-	CASSIFDTSNQPQHF	TGTGCCAGTAGTATTTTCGACACAAGCAATCAGCCCCAGCATTTT
TRBV7-7	TRBD2	TRBJ2-2	once	CASSSVGGAGATGELFF	TGTGCTAGCAGCTCGGTGGGCGGAGCGGGGGCCACCGGGGAGCTGTTTTTT
TRBV28	TRBD1	TRBJ2-5	-	CASSSQDRGLETQYF	TGTGCCAGCAGTTCACAAGACAGGGGGCTGGAGACCCAGTACTTC
TRBV7-6	TRBD2	TRBJ2-3	-	CASSLGLAGGAPGTQYF	TGTGCCAGCAGCTTAGGGCTAGCGGGAGGCGCTCCGGGTACGCAGTATTTT
TRBV7-8	-	TRBJ2-7	few	CASSSDYSPYEQYF	TGTGCCAGCAGCTCGGATTATAGCCCTTACGAGCAGTACTTC
TRBV7-6	TRBD2	TRBJ2-3	-	CASSSGRERVDTQYF	TGTGCCAGCAGCTCCGGGCGGGAGAGAGTAGATACGCAGTATTTT
TRBV7-2	-	TRBJ2-7	-	CASSFPRAAPSEQYF	TGTGCCAGCAGCTTCCCCCGCGCGGCCCCTTCCGAGCAGTACTTC
TRBV19	-	TRBJ2-7	-	CASTDQGGRIYEQYF	TGTGCCAGTACCGACCAGGGGGGCAGGATATACGAGCAGTACTTC
TRBV15	TRBD1	TRBJ1-1	-	CATSLRSGRTGFGTEAFF	TGTGCCACCAGCTTACGCTCGGGTCGGACAGGGTTTGGGACTGAAGCTTTCTTT
TRBV28	-	TRBJ1-2	-	CASRVWGGGYGYTF	TGTGCCAGCAGAGTTTGGGGGGGTGGATACGGCTACACCTTC
TRBV6-6	TRBD1	TRBJ1-4	-	CASSYALTGGNEKLFF	TGTGCCAGCAGTTACGCCCTGACAGGGGGTAATGAAAAACTGTTTTTT
TRBV7-3	-	TRBJ2-1	few	CASSLNPRLRSYNEQFF	TGTGCCAGCAGCTTAAACCCCAGACTAAGAAGCTACAATGAGCAGTTCTTC
TRBV9	-	TRBJ1-1	-	CASSVTGSWNTEAFF	TGTGCCAGCAGCGTAACCGGGTCGTGGAACACTGAAGCTTTCTTT
TRBV28	TRBD1	TRBJ2-7	-	CASSLWRTGSYEQYF	TGTGCCAGCAGTTTATGGAGGACAGGGTCCTACGAGCAGTACTTC